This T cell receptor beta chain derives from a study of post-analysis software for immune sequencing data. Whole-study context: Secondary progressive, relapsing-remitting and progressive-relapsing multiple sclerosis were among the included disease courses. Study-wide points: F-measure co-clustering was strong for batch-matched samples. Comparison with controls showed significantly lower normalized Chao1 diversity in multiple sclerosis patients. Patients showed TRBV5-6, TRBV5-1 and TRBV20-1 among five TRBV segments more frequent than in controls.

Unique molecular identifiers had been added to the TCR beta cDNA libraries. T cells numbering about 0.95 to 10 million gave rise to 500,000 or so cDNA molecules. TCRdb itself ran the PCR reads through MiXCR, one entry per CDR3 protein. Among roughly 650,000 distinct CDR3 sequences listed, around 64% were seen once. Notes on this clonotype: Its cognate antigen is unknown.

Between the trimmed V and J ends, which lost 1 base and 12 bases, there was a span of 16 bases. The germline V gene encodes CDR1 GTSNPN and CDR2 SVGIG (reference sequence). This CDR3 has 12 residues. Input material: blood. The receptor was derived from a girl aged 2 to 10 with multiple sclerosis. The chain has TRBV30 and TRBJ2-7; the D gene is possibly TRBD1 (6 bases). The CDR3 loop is CAWSEGPDRSYF. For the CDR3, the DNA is TGTGCCTGGAGTGAGGGTCCTGACAGGTCGTACTTC.